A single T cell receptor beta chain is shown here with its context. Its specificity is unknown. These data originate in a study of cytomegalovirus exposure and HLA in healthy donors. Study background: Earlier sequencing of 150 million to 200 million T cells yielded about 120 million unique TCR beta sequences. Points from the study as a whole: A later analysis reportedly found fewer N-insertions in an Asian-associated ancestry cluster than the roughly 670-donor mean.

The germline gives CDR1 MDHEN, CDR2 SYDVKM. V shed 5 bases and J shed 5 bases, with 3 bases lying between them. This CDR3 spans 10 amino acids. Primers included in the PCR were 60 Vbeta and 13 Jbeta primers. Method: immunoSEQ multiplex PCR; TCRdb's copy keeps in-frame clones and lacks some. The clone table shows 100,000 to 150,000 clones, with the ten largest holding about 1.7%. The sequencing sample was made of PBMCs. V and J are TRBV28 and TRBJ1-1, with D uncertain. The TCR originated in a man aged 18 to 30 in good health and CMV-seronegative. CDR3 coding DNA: TGTGCCAGCAGTCAAACTGAAGCTTTCTTT. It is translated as CASSQTEAFF.